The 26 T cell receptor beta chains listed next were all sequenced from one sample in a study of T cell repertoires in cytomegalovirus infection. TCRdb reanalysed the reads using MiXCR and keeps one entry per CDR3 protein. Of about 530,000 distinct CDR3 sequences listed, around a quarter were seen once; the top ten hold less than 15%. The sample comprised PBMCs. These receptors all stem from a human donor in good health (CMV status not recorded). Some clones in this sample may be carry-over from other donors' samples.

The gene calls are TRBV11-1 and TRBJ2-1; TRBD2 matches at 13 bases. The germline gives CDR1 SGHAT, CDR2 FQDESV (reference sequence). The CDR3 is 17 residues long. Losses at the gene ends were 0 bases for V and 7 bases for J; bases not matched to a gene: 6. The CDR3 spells CASSLAWTSGSKNEQFF. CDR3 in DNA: TGTGCCAGCAGCTTAGCGTGGACTAGCGGGAGCAAAAATGAGCAGTTCTTC.

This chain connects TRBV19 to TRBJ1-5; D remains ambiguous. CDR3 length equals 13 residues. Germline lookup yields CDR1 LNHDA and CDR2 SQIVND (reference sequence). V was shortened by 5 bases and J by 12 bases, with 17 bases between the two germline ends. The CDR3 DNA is TGTGCCAGTAGTTACGGGCTGGTTGGGGTCCAGCATTTT. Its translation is CASSYGLVGVQHF.

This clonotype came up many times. The CDR3 reads CASNGDMNTEAFF. The DNA of the CDR3 is TGTGCCAGTAATGGGGACATGAACACTGAAGCTTTCTTT. V and J are TRBV19 and TRBJ1-1; weak D call: TRBD1 (6 bases). The ends were cut back, 7 bases at V and 0 bases at J, with 9 bases in the middle. The germline CDR1 and CDR2 sequences are LNHDA and SQIVND (reference sequence). The CDR3 totals 13 residues.

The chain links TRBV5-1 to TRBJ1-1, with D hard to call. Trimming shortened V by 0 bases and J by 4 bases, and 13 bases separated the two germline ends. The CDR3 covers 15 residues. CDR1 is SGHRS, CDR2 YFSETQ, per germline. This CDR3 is CASSLDTDVGTEAFF. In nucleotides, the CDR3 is TGCGCCAGCAGCTTGGATACAGATGTCGGCACTGAAGCTTTCTTT.

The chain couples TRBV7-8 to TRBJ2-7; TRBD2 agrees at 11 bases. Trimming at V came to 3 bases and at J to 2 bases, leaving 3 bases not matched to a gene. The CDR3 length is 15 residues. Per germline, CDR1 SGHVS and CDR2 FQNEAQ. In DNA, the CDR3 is TGTGCCAGCAGCTTCACTAGCGGGAGAACCTACGAGCAGTACGTC. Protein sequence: CASSFTSGRTYEQYV.

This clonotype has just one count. Written as DNA, the CDR3 is TGTGCCAGCATCCCAGCGGGACAAGAGACCCAGTACTTC. Translating gives CASIPAGQETQYF. The chain combines TRBV25-1 with TRBJ2-5; 7 bases match TRBD2. With 7 bases clipped from V and 2 bases from J, the junction kept 4 bases outside the gene matches. The CDR3 has 13 amino acids. CDR1 is MGHDK, CDR2 SYGVNS, per germline.

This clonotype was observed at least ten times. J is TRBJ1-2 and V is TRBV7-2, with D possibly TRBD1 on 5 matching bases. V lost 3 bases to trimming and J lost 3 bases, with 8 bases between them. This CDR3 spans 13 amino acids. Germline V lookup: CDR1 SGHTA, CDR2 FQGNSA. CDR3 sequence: CASSFQGYYGYTF. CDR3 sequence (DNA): TGTGCCAGCAGCTTCCAGGGTTACTATGGCTACACCTTC.

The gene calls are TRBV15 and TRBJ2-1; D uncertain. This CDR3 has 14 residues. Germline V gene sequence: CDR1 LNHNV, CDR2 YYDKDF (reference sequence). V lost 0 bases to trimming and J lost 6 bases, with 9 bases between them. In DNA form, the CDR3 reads TGTGCCACCAGCAGAGATAGGTCAGGCAATGAGCAGTTCTTC. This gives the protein CATSRDRSGNEQFF.

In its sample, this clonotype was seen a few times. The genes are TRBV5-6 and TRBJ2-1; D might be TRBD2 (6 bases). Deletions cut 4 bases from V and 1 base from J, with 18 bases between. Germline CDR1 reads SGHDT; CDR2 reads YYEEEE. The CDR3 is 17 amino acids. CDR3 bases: TGTGCCAGCAGCGCCACCCTAGCGTCGGGGTCCTACAATGAGCAGTTCTTC. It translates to CASSATLASGSYNEQFF.

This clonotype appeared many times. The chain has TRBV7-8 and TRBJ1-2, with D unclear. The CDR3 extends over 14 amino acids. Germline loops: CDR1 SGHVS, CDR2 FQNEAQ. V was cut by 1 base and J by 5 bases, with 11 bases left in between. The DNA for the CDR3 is TGTGCCAGCAGCTTAGTACGATCCCGATATGGCTACACCTTC. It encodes CASSLVRSRYGYTF.

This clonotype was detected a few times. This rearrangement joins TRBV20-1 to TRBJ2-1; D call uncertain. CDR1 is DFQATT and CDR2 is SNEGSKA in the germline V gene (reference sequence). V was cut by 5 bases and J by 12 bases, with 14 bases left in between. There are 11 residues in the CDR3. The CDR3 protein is CSAVFGSRQFF. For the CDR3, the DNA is TGCAGTGCTGTATTCGGGTCTCGGCAGTTCTTC.

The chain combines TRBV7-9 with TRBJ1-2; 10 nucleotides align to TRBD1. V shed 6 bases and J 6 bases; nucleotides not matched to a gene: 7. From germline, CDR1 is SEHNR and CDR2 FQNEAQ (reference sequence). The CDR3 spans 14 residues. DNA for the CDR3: TGTGCCAGCAGGGGGGACAGGGGAGCCCATGGCTACACCTTC. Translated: CASRGDRGAHGYTF.

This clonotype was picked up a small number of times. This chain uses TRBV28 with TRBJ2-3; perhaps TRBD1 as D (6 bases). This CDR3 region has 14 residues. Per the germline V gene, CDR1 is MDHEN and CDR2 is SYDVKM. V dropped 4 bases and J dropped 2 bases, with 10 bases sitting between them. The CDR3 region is CASSSGTTTDTQYF. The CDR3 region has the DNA TGTGCCAGCAGTTCCGGGACAACCACAGATACGCAGTATTTT.

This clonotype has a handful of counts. CDR3 DNA: TGTGCCAGCAGTCCACGACAGGGAAGCAATCAGCCCCAGCATTTT. This sequence encodes CASSPRQGSNQPQHF. This chain links TRBV6-2 or TRBV6-3 with TRBJ1-5, with TRBD1 identical over 7 bases. Germline loops: CDR1 MNHEY, CDR2 SVGEGT. The CDR3 loop spans 15 amino acids. Germline trimming cut 5 bases from V and 1 base from J; bases unmatched to any gene: 5.

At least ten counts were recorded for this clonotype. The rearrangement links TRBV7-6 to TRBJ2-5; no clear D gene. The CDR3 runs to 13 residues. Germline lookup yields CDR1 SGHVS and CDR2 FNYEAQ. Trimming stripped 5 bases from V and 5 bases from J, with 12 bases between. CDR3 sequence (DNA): TGTGCCAGCAGCCCCCGAGGTCCCGAGACCCAGTACTTC. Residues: CASSPRGPETQYF.

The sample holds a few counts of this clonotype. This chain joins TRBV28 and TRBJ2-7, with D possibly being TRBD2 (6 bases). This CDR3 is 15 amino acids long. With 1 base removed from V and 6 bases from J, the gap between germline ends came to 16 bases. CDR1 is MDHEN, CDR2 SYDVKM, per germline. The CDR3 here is CASSLSPTTRPEQYF. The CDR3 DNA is TGTGCCAGCAGTTTATCCCCCACGACTAGACCCGAGCAGTACTTC.

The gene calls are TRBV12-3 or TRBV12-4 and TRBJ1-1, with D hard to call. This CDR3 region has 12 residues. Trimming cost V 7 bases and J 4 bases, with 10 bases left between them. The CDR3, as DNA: TGTGCCAGCAAAGAGGGTTTCACTGAAGCTTTCTTT. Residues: CASKEGFTEAFF.

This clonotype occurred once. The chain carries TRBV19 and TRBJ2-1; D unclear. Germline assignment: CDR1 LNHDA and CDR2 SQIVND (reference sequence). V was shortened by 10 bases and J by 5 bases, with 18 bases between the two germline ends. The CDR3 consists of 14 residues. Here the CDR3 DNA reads TGTGCCAACCAACCTTTAGAAAACAACAATGAGCAGTTCTTC. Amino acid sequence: CANQPLENNNEQFF.

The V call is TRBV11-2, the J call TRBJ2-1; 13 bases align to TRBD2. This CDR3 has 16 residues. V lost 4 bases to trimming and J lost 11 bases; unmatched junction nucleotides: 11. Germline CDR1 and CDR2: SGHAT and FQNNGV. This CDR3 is CASSSQGLAGAVKQFF. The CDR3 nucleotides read TGTGCCAGCAGCTCGCAAGGACTAGCGGGAGCGGTAAAGCAGTTCTTC.

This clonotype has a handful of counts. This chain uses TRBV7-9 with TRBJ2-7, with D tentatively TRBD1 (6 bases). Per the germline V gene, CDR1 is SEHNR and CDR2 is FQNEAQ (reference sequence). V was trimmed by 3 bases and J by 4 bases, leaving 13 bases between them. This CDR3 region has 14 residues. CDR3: CASSFYTGMYEQYV. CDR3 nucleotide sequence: TGTGCCAGCAGCTTCTACACAGGGATGTACGAGCAGTACGTC.

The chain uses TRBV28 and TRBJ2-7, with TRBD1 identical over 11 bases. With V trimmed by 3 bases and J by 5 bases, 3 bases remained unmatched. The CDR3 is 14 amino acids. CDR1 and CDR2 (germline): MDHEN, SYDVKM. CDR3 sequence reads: CASSLRDRGNEQYF. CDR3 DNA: TGTGCCAGCAGTTTGAGGGACAGGGGGAACGAGCAGTACTTC.

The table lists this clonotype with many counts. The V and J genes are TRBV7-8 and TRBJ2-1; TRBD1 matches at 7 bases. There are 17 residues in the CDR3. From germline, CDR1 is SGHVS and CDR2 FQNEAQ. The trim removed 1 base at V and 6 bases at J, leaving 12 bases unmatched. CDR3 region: CASSLGFMGQRGNEQFF. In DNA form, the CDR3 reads TGTGCCAGCAGCTTAGGTTTTATGGGACAGCGAGGCAATGAGCAGTTCTTC.

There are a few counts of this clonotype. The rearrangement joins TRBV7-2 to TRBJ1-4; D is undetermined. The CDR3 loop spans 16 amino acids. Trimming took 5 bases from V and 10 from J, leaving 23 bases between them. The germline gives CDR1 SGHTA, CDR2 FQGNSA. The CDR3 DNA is TGTGCCAGCAGCCTAAACGACCGTGCGGACCTCGGAAAACTGTTTTTT. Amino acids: CASSLNDRADLGKLFF.

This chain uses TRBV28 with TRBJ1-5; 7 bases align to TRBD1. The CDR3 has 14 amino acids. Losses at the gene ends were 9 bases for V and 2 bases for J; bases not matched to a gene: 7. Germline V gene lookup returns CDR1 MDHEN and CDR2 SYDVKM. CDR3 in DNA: TGTGCCAGTCTGACCGACAGGGGCAATCAGCCCCAGCATTTT. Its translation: CASLTDRGNQPQHF.

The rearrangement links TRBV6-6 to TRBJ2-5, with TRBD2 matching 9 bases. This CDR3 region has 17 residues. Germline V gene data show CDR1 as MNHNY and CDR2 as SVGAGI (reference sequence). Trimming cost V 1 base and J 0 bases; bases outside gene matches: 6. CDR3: CASSYWPSGVYQETQYF. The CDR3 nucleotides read TGTGCCAGCAGTTACTGGCCTAGCGGGGTTTACCAAGAGACCCAGTACTTC.

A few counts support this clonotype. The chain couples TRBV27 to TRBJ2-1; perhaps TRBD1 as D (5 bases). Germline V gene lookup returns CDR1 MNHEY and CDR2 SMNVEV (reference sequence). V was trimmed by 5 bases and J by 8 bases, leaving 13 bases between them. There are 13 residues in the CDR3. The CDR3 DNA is TGTGCCAGCAGTAAGGGGTTGGGATATGAGCAGTTCTTC. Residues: CASSKGLGYEQFF.